This T cell receptor beta chain stems from a study of brain T cells in children with intractable seizures. With regard to this clone: Its antigen remains unidentified.

Notes on the study in general: Viral specificity was inferred only from CDR3 similarity; HCMV serostatus was unknown. Pre-surgery blood may have been undersampled, hiding some clones.

As for time point: blood from clinic visit 5 months post-surgery; TSC patient then seizure free. Sequencing was limited to surgery cases with top T cell transcript signatures in brain tissue. At least one anti-epileptic drug was given before surgery. CDR3 length: 15 residues. Between the trimmed V and J ends, which lost 6 bases and 8 bases, there was a span of 20 bases. Germline CDR1 reads SGHAT; CDR2 reads FQNNGV. This table comes from immunoSEQ multiplex PCR, and its TCRdb copy is limited to in-frame clones, with some not included. The sample contains around 340,000 clones, roughly 92% of which appear only once.

This sample comprised peripheral blood, obtained 4 to 6 months after surgery. The chain is built from TRBV11-2 and TRBJ2-1, with D unresolved. The receptor was isolated from a boy younger than two with tuberous sclerosis and intractable seizures. DNA for the CDR3: TGTGCCAGCAGTCCGTGGTCCCACCACGGCGATGAGCAGTTCTTC. It is translated as CASSPWSHHGDEQFF.